This T cell receptor beta chain came from a study of T cell repertoires and HLA-DP antigens. This clone appeared a few times. Its antigen is not identified. General study points: Clones undetected before culture averaged approximately 34% against one allele and about 55% against the other.

Germline V gene data show CDR1 as MDHEN and CDR2 as SYDVKM. The V gene lost 7 bases and the J gene lost 7 bases, with 16 bases spanning the gap. This CDR3 spans 14 amino acids. Amplification used primers for 54 TRBV and 13 TRBJ segments. Generated by immunoSEQ multiplex PCR, the TCRdb table keeps only in-frame clones and is missing some. This sample has around 70,000 clones; about four fifths occur once, and the top ten carry approximately 1.4%. The receptor was isolated from a man between 60 and 75 years old in good health and CMV-seronegative. This rearrangement joins TRBV28 to TRBJ1-4; D is unresolved. The material sequenced was CD4+ T cells from PBMCs. In DNA, the CDR3 is TGTGCCAGCACCCAATCGGCCCGTTTTGAAAAACTGTTTTTT. As protein: CASTQSARFEKLFF.